Below, 31 T cell receptor beta chains from the same sample are listed, as sequenced in a study of blood T cell repertoires in COVID-19. Assay used: immunoSEQ multiplex PCR; TCRdb lists only in-frame clones, some missing. The sample holds approximately 130,000 clones, around 87% seen once. Material: peripheral blood. The receptors come from a man between 65 and 85 years old with active or convalescent COVID-19.

The chain uses TRBV9 and TRBJ2-5, with TRBD2 identical over 11 bases. The J segment lost 5 bases and the V segment lost 0 bases, leaving 9 bases of the junction unmatched. There are 17 residues in the CDR3. Germline-derived CDR1 and CDR2 are SGDLS and YYNGEE. The CDR3 bases are TGTGCCAGCAGCGTAGAGGGGCTAGCGGGAGGTGGGGAGACCCAGTACTTC. Amino acid sequence: CASSVEGLAGGGETQYF.

The chain recombines TRBV6-5 with TRBJ1-2; possible D gene TRBD1, 5 bases. Trimming took off 7 bases at V and 1 base at J, with 10 bases between the two ends. The CDR3 sequence is 13 residues long. Germline values: CDR1 MNHEY, CDR2 SVGAGI. CDR3 DNA: TGTGCCAGCACCCCAAGGGGTAACTATGGCTACACCTTC. Translation gives CASTPRGNYGYTF.

The chain combines TRBV9 with TRBJ1-4; no clear D. The CDR3 is 14 residues long. Germline CDR1 reads SGDLS; CDR2 reads YYNGEE. The V gene lost 0 bases and the J gene lost 12 bases, with 15 bases spanning the gap. CDR3 sequence: CASSVDAGSRELFF. DNA of the CDR3: TGTGCCAGCAGCGTAGATGCAGGTTCGAGGGAACTGTTTTTT.

CDR3 DNA sequence: TGTGCCAGCAGTTTATCGAAAGCGGGAGAGACCCAGTACTTC. Protein product: CASSLSKAGETQYF. The chain has TRBV27 and TRBJ2-5; weak D call: TRBD2 (6 bases). Per germline, CDR1 MNHEY and CDR2 SMNVEV (reference sequence). With 0 bases removed from V and 4 bases from J, the gap between germline ends came to 9 bases. This CDR3 has 14 residues.

The count of this clone is one. V and J are TRBV6-6 and TRBJ1-1, with unresolved D. Germline V gene sequence: CDR1 MNHNY, CDR2 SVGAGI (reference sequence). V gave up 0 bases and J gave up 5 bases, with 10 bases separating them. The CDR3 extends over 14 amino acids. The CDR3 here is CASSYSTRETEAFF. The CDR3 coding sequence is TGTGCCAGCAGTTACTCGACTCGGGAAACTGAAGCTTTCTTT.

The V call is TRBV13, the J call TRBJ2-1, with D hard to call. The germline gives CDR1 PRHDT, CDR2 FYEKMQ (reference sequence). The CDR3 totals 11 residues. V gave up 5 bases and J gave up 9 bases, with 8 bases separating them. CDR3 DNA: TGTGCCAGCAGCCGACTGGCTGAGCAGTTCTTC. Its translation is CASSRLAEQFF.

The rearrangement links TRBV7-2 to TRBJ2-7, with D perhaps TRBD1 (6 bases). The CDR3 totals 15 residues. V lost 5 bases and J lost 2, with 16 bases in between. Germline values: CDR1 SGHTA, CDR2 FQGNSA. CDR3 DNA: TGTGCCAGCAGCCGGGACACTTCAAGGGCCTACGAGCAGTACTTC. Protein: CASSRDTSRAYEQYF.

This chain links TRBV7-9 with TRBJ2-1; D remains ambiguous. CDR3 length: 14 residues. The V gene's germline CDR1 is SEHNR and CDR2 FQNEAQ (reference sequence). V was clipped by 7 bases and J by 5 bases, with 15 bases between them. DNA of the CDR3: TGTGCCAGCACCCCCCTTTCACATGACAATGAGCAGTTCTTC. The encoded protein is CASTPLSHDNEQFF.

The rearrangement links TRBV5-1 to TRBJ1-2, with a possible D match to TRBD1 (6 bases). The germline gives CDR1 SGHRS, CDR2 YFSETQ. Trimming shortened V by 4 bases and J by 5 bases, and 9 bases separated the two germline ends. The CDR3 sequence is 12 residues long. CDR3 coding DNA: TGCGCCAGCAGCGAGGACAGTTATGGCTACACCTTC. It translates to CASSEDSYGYTF.

V is TRBV18 and J is TRBJ2-7; TRBD2 matches 11 bases. Germline lookup yields CDR1 KGHSH and CDR2 LQKENI. Trimming cost V 2 bases and J 6 bases; bases outside gene matches: 15. CDR3 size: 18 residues. The CDR3 is CASSPILLAGGGILEQYF. The CDR3 bases are TGTGCCAGCTCACCAATTCTTTTAGCGGGAGGGGGAATCCTCGAGCAGTACTTC. The full variable domain, in which reference TRBV18 and TRBJ2-7 provide the parts outside the CDR3, is NAGVMQNPRHLVRRRGQEARLRCSPMKGHSHVYWYRQLPEEGLKFMVYLQKENIIDESGMPKERFSAEFPKEGPSILRIQQVVRGDSAAYFCASSPILLAGGGILEQYFGPGTRLTVT.

J is TRBJ2-3 and V is TRBV27; D is unresolved. Germline V gene sequence: CDR1 MNHEY, CDR2 SMNVEV (reference sequence). The CDR3 has 13 residues. Trimming pared 5 bases from V and 2 bases from J, leaving 8 bases between. The CDR3 region has the DNA TGTGCCAGCAGTCCGCAACTCACAGATACGCAGTATTTT. Its protein is CASSPQLTDTQYF.

V usage is TRBV19 and J usage is TRBJ1-3; 7 nucleotides align to TRBD1. V gave up 10 bases and J gave up 2 bases; unmatched junction bases: 8. The CDR3 runs to 14 residues. CDR1 and CDR2 from the germline V gene are LNHDA and SQIVND (reference sequence). CDR3 DNA: TGTGCCACCGGAACAGGGGTTCCTGGAAACACCATATATTTT. Translation: CATGTGVPGNTIYF. Variable domain in full (rest from reference TRBV19 and TRBJ1-3): DGGITQSPKYLFRKEGQNVTLSCEQNLNHDAMYWYRQDPGQGLRLIYYSQIVNDFQKGDIAEGYSVSREKKESFPLTVTSAQKNPTAFYLCATGTGVPGNTIYFGEGSWLTVV.

This rearrangement joins TRBV24-1 to TRBJ1-5; D is unresolved. The CDR3 has 14 residues. In germline, CDR1 is KGHDR, CDR2 SFDVKD. Trimming took off 6 bases at V and 4 bases at J, with 12 bases between the two ends. The CDR3 region has the DNA TGTGCCACCAGTCGCAGCCCGGGAAATCAGCCCCAGCATTTT. Its protein product is CATSRSPGNQPQHF.

The CDR3 loop reads CASSTGGKLYEQYF. The CDR3 nucleotides are TGTGCCAGTAGTACGGGAGGGAAGCTCTACGAGCAGTACTTC. This chain connects TRBV19 to TRBJ2-7, with 8 bases identical to TRBD2. Unmatched junction bases numbered 5, after V lost 4 bases and J lost 3 bases. This CDR3 is built from 14 residues. Germline CDR1 LNHDA, CDR2 SQIVND (reference sequence). Drawing the rest from reference TRBV19 and TRBJ2-7, the complete variable domain is DGGITQSPKYLFRKEGQNVTLSCEQNLNHDAMYWYRQDPGQGLRLIYYSQIVNDFQKGDIAEGYSVSREKKESFPLTVTSAQKNPTAFYLCASSTGGKLYEQYFGPGTRLTVT.

This clone was seen a single time. The CDR3 reads CASSIYGRGKGQGFSNQPQHF. CDR3 nucleotides: TGTGCCAGTAGTATCTACGGACGCGGTAAAGGACAGGGGTTTAGCAATCAGCCCCAGCATTTT. The chain is built from TRBV19 and TRBJ1-5, with 9 bases fitting TRBD1. The CDR3 is 21 amino acids. Trimming cost V 3 bases and J 0 bases; bases outside gene matches: 18. Germline-derived CDR1 and CDR2 are LNHDA and SQIVND (reference sequence). The whole variable domain, filled in from reference TRBV19 and TRBJ1-5, reads DGGITQSPKYLFRKEGQNVTLSCEQNLNHDAMYWYRQDPGQGLRLIYYSQIVNDFQKGDIAEGYSVSREKKESFPLTVTSAQKNPTAFYLCASSIYGRGKGQGFSNQPQHFGDGTRLSIL.

This sequence joins TRBV27 and TRBJ2-1, with D perhaps TRBD1 (6 bases). The CDR3 runs to 17 residues. The germline V gene has CDR1 MNHEY and CDR2 SMNVEV (reference sequence). The germline V and J ends were trimmed by 5 bases and 8 bases, with 25 bases remaining between them. CDR3 in amino acids: CASSPKDRTLPSDEQFF. The CDR3 nucleotides are TGTGCCAGCAGTCCCAAAGACAGGACCTTACCCTCCGATGAGCAGTTCTTC.

For this clone: Within the sample, other DNA sequences also encode this same CDR3. V usage is TRBV13 and J usage is TRBJ2-7, with 8 bases lining up with TRBD2. The CDR3 sequence is 15 residues long. V shed 6 bases and J 2 bases; nucleotides not matched to a gene: 9. Germline V gene sequence: CDR1 PRHDT, CDR2 FYEKMQ (reference sequence). CDR3: CASRPGGGLTYEQYF. The CDR3 DNA is TGTGCCAGCAGGCCCGGGGGGGGGTTAACCTACGAGCAGTACTTC.

The V call is TRBV27, the J call TRBJ2-3; 14 nucleotides agree with TRBD2. This CDR3 is built from 16 residues. CDR1 MNHEY and CDR2 SMNVEV come from the germline V gene (reference sequence). Germline trimming cut 7 bases from V and 3 bases from J; bases unmatched to any gene: 6. The CDR3 DNA sequence: TGTGCCAGCATTCCGGGACTAGCGGGAGCAACAGATACGCAGTATTTT. Protein: CASIPGLAGATDTQYF.

This clone was counted only a few times. The chain uses TRBV9 and TRBJ1-6, with D unclear. Germline V gives CDR1 SGDLS, CDR2 YYNGEE. CDR3 length equals 15 residues. The germline V and J ends were trimmed by 0 bases and 6 bases, with 10 bases remaining between them. CDR3 residues: CASSVDASLNSPLHF. The CDR3 DNA sequence: TGTGCCAGCAGCGTAGACGCAAGCCTTAATTCACCCCTCCACTTT.

The chain links TRBV12-3 or TRBV12-4 to TRBJ1-2, with D unresolved. V lost 6 bases, J lost 8 bases, and 16 bases lay in between. The CDR3 contains 13 residues. This CDR3 is CASSPFPTEGYTF. In DNA, the CDR3 is TGTGCCAGCAGCCCTTTTCCTACAGAAGGCTACACCTTC.

The gene calls are TRBV11-2 and TRBJ1-2; D is unclear. The CDR3 contains 13 residues. Trimming stripped 5 bases from V and 2 bases from J, with 9 bases between. In germline, CDR1 is SGHAT, CDR2 FQNNGV. As DNA, the CDR3 is TGTGCCAGCAGCCCACTTATGAACTATGGCTACACCTTC. Translated, it gives CASSPLMNYGYTF.

This sequence joins TRBV7-9 and TRBJ1-5; weak D call: TRBD1 (6 bases). Germline V gene sequence: CDR1 SEHNR, CDR2 FQNEAQ (reference sequence). This CDR3 comprises 13 residues. The ends were cut back, 1 base at V and 6 bases at J, with 7 bases in the middle. The DNA for the CDR3 is TGTGCCAGCAGCTTAGGAGGGGGTCAGCCCCAGCATTTT. Residues: CASSLGGGQPQHF.

V and J are TRBV5-1 and TRBJ2-3; 11 bases map to TRBD2. Germline V CDR1 and CDR2: SGHRS, YFSETQ. CDR3 size: 19 residues. V lost 4 bases, J lost 0 bases, and 13 bases stayed unmatched. The CDR3 bases are TGCGCCAGCAGCCCGAGACTGGGACTAGCGGCCTTAAGCACAGATACGCAGTATTTT. Amino acid sequence: CASSPRLGLAALSTDTQYF.

This clone was found a few times. This chain links TRBV19 with TRBJ1-1; the D is unclear. Trimming removed 0 bases from V and 1 base from J, with 15 bases in between. The CDR3 is 17 amino acids. CDR1 is LNHDA and CDR2 is SQIVND in the germline V gene (reference sequence). CDR3 amino acids: CASSIDASFRGNTEAFF. The CDR3 DNA is TGTGCCAGTAGTATAGATGCCAGTTTCCGCGGGAACACTGAAGCTTTCTTT.

This chain links TRBV6-2 or TRBV6-3 with TRBJ2-7; D might be TRBD1 (6 bases). The ends were cut back, 4 bases at V and 2 bases at J, with 9 bases in the middle. CDR3 length equals 13 residues. The V gene's germline CDR1 is MNHEY and CDR2 SVGEGT. The CDR3 loop reads CASSWTEAYEQYF. The CDR3 coding sequence is TGTGCCAGCAGTTGGACAGAAGCCTACGAGCAGTACTTC.

The gene calls are TRBV6-2 or TRBV6-3 and TRBJ2-2, with TRBD2 matching over 7 bases. This CDR3 has 16 residues. Germline loops: CDR1 MNHEY, CDR2 SVGEGT. With V trimmed by 5 bases and J by 3 bases, 9 bases remained unmatched. The CDR3 is CASSRLLGGYTGELFF. CDR3 nucleotides: TGTGCCAGCAGTCGCCTTTTGGGGGGGTACACCGGGGAGCTGTTTTTT.

The chain recombines TRBV28 with TRBJ1-3; no firm D call. Trimming took off 7 bases at V and 4 bases at J, with 11 bases between the two ends. CDR3 length: 13 amino acids. Germline V CDR1 and CDR2: MDHEN, SYDVKM. The chain's CDR3 is CASIAAVGNTIYF. CDR3 coding DNA: TGTGCCAGCATAGCGGCGGTCGGAAACACCATATATTTT. The full variable domain, its missing parts supplied by reference TRBV28 and TRBJ1-3, is DVKVTQSSRYLVKRTGEKVFLECVQDMDHENMFWYRQDPGLGLRLIYFSYDVKMKEKGDIPEGYSVSREKKERFSLILESASTNQTSMYLCASIAAVGNTIYFGEGSWLTVV.

This clone was observed once. The gene calls are TRBV6-5 and TRBJ1-5; D is perhaps TRBD1 (6 bases). Trimming stripped 0 bases from V and 3 bases from J, with 9 bases between. This CDR3 has 15 amino acids. From germline, CDR1 is MNHEY and CDR2 SVGAGI. The CDR3 sequence: CASSYSGAYNQPQHF. CDR3 DNA sequence: TGTGCCAGCAGTTACTCGGGGGCCTACAATCAGCCCCAGCATTTT.

The V gene is TRBV11-2, the J gene TRBJ1-1; a weak D match, TRBD1 (5 bases). V gave up 5 bases and J gave up 5 bases, with 12 bases separating them. This CDR3 spans 13 amino acids. CDR1 SGHAT and CDR2 FQNNGV come from the germline V gene. This CDR3 is CASSAGLGTEAFF. CDR3 nucleotide sequence: TGTGCCAGCAGCGCGGGACTGGGGACTGAAGCTTTCTTT.

The chain uses TRBV12-3 or TRBV12-4 and TRBJ1-4, with D unclear. Trimming cost V 5 bases and J 14 bases, with 18 bases left between them. This CDR3 contains 13 residues. Here the CDR3 DNA reads TGTGCCAGCAGTCGCCGGACGGCGGGGTTGCTGTTTTTT. Translating gives CASSRRTAGLLFF.

The chain carries TRBV14 and TRBJ2-7; perhaps TRBD2 as D (5 bases). CDR1 SGHDN and CDR2 FVKESK come from the germline V gene. This CDR3 has 15 residues. The V end lost 2 bases, the J end lost 3 bases, and 14 bases lay between the germline ends. The chain's CDR3 is CASSQFLTGYYEQYF. CDR3 DNA: TGTGCCAGCAGCCAATTTCTTACGGGGTACTACGAGCAGTACTTC.